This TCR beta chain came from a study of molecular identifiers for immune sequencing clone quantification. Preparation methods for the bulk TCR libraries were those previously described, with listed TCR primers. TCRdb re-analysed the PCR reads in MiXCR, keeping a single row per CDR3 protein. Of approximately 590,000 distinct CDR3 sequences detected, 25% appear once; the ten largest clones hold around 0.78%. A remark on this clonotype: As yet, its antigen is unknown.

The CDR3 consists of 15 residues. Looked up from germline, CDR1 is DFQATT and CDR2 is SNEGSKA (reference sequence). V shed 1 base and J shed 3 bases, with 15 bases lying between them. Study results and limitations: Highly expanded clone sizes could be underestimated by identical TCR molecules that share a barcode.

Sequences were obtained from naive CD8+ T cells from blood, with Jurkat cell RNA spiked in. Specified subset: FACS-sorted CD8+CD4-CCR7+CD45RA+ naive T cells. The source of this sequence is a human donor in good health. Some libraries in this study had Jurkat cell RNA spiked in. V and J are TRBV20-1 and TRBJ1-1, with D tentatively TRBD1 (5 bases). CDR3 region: CSARALGDGYTEAFF. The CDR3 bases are TGCAGTGCTAGAGCTCTGGGGGATGGGTACACTGAAGCTTTCTTT.